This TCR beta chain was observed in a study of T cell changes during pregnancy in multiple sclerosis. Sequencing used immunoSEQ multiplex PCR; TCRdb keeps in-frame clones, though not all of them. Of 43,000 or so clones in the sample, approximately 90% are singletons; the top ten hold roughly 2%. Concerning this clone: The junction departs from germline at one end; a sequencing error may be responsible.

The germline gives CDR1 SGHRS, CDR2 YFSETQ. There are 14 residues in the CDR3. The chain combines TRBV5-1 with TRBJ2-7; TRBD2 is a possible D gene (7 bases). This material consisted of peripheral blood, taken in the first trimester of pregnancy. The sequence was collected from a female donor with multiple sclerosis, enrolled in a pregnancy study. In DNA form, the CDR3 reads TGCGCCAGCAGCTTGGTGGCAGGGGACTACGGGCAGTACTTC. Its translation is CASSLVAGDYGQYF.